Shown below are 15 T cell receptor beta chains from a single sample sequenced in a study of response to subunit inactivated influenza vaccine. MiXCR was run by TCRdb on the RT-PCR reads, yielding one entry per CDR3 protein. The data contain 600,000 to 850,000 distinct CDR3 sequences, about 15% of them singletons. This specimen consisted of PBMCs from blood, obtained roughly 2 weeks before vaccination. These receptors all stem from a middle-aged man who received an inactivated influenza vaccine.

The V gene is TRBV4-2, the J gene TRBJ2-5, with D perhaps assigned TRBD1 or TRBD2 (5 bases each). Germline CDR1 reads LGHNA; CDR2 reads YNFKEQ. The CDR3 is 14 residues long. V shed 4 bases and J shed 5 bases, with 14 bases lying between them. CDR3 region: CASSPGTTVETQYF. CDR3 nucleotide sequence: TGTGCCAGCAGCCCCGGGACGACGGTGGAGACCCAGTACTTC.

There are a few counts of this clonotype. The CDR3 sequence: CASSQIAGDNNEQFF. The CDR3 coding sequence is TGCGCCAGCAGCCAGATCGCGGGGGATAACAATGAGCAGTTCTTC. The chain uses TRBV4-1 and TRBJ2-1; 7 positions agree with TRBD2. The CDR3 covers 15 residues. V was clipped by 3 bases and J by 5 bases; unmatched bases: 7. The germline gives CDR1 MGHRA, CDR2 YSYEKL.

The rearrangement joins TRBV5-1 to TRBJ2-7; no clear D. Trimming cost V 2 bases and J 3 bases, with 15 bases left between them. From germline, CDR1 is SGHRS and CDR2 YFSETQ. The CDR3 is made up of 15 amino acids. The CDR3 reads CASSFTSGSIYEQYF. The CDR3 nucleotides are TGCGCCAGCAGCTTTACATCCGGGTCGATCTACGAGCAGTACTTC.

This clonotype was counted between two and nine times. This chain links TRBV5-1 with TRBJ2-1; the D gene is possibly TRBD2 (5 bases). The CDR3 length is 15 residues. Germline CDR1 reads SGHRS; CDR2 reads YFSETQ. The V end lost 5 bases, the J end lost 8 bases, and 20 bases lay between the germline ends. As DNA, the CDR3 is TGCGCCAGCAGGTATGACACTGGGGAGTCGGATGAGCAGTTCTTC. Translation gives CASRYDTGESDEQFF. The whole variable domain, remainder taken from reference TRBV5-1 and TRBJ2-1, is KAGVTQTPRYLIKTRGQQVTLSCSPISGHRSVSWYQQTPGQGLQFLFEYFSETQRNKGNFPGRFSGRQFSNSRSEMNVSTLELGDSALYLCASRYDTGESDEQFFGPGTRLTVL.

This clonotype has just a few counts. V is TRBV5-1 and J is TRBJ2-2, with 11 bases aligning to TRBD2. The germline gives CDR1 SGHRS, CDR2 YFSETQ. Trimming cost V 0 bases and J 4 bases; bases outside gene matches: 2. The CDR3 contains 16 residues. Here the CDR3 reads CASSLELAGGTGELFF. The CDR3 nucleotides are TGCGCCAGCAGCTTGGAGCTAGCGGGGGGCACCGGGGAGCTGTTTTTT.

This clonotype was seen a handful of times. This chain uses TRBV20-1 with TRBJ1-1, with 8 positions matching TRBD1. Germline values: CDR1 DFQATT, CDR2 SNEGSKA (reference sequence). The junction had 12 bases not matched to a gene; V was cut back by 6 bases and J by 0 bases. The CDR3 covers 16 residues. This CDR3 reads CSAPTPGGPMNTEAFF. The DNA of the CDR3 is TGCAGTGCACCCACCCCAGGGGGCCCCATGAACACTGAAGCTTTCTTT.

In this sample, this clonotype turned up many times. The genes are TRBV20-1 and TRBJ2-1, with 11 bases aligning to TRBD1. The CDR3 is made up of 13 amino acids. V gave up 3 bases and J gave up 7 bases; unmatched junction bases: 2. The germline V gene encodes CDR1 DFQATT and CDR2 SNEGSKA (reference sequence). DNA for the CDR3: TGCAGTGCTAGCGGACAGGGGGCAAATGAGCAGTTCTTC. Protein product: CSASGQGANEQFF.

This clonotype was detected a few times. This rearrangement joins TRBV28 to TRBJ2-3; 10 bases are shared with TRBD2. The CDR3 has 15 amino acids. The trim removed 2 bases at V and 4 bases at J, leaving 3 bases unmatched. CDR1 and CDR2 from the germline V gene are MDHEN and SYDVKM. The CDR3 sequence: CASSLGSGRPDTQYF. The CDR3 DNA sequence: TGTGCCAGCAGTTTAGGTAGCGGGAGGCCAGATACGCAGTATTTT.

This clonotype was seen just once. The junction departs from the called germline gene at one end, perhaps through a read error. This chain uses TRBV10-3 with TRBJ1-6, with unresolved D. This CDR3 region has 12 residues. The V gene's germline CDR1 is ENHRY and CDR2 SYGVKD. DNA for the CDR3: TGTGCCATCAGTGAGTTTTCTGGACCCCTCTACTTT. This translates into CAISEFSGPLYF.

The genes are TRBV29-1 and TRBJ1-1; the match to TRBD1 covers 8 bases. There are 13 residues in the CDR3. The junction had 7 bases not matched to a gene; V was cut back by 5 bases and J by 5 bases. Germline CDR1 and CDR2: SQVTM and ANQGSEA. CDR3 coding DNA: TGCAGCGTTACGGGACAGGATCTGACTGAAGCTTTCTTT. Protein: CSVTGQDLTEAFF. The whole variable domain, filled in from reference TRBV29-1 and TRBJ1-1, reads SAVISQKPSRDICQRGTSLTIQCQVDSQVTMMFWYRQQPGQSLTLIATANQGSEATYESGFVIDKFPISRPNLTFSTLTVSNMSPEDSSIYLCSVTGQDLTEAFFGQGTRLTVV.

This clonotype turned up a few times. The V gene is TRBV7-2, the J gene TRBJ2-5; D unclear. V lost 3 bases and J 5 bases, leaving 13 bases between the germline ends. CDR3 length equals 14 residues. Per the germline V gene, CDR1 is SGHTA and CDR2 is FQGNSA. CDR3 residues: CASSFNKGVETQYF. CDR3 in DNA: TGTGCCAGCAGCTTTAATAAGGGTGTGGAGACCCAGTACTTC. Using reference TRBV7-2 and TRBJ2-5 for the parts outside the CDR3, the full variable domain is GAGVSQSPSNKVTEKGKDVELRCDPISGHTALYWYRQSLGQGLEFLIYFQGNSAPDKSGLPSDRFSAERTGGSVSTLTIQRTQQEDSAVYLCASSFNKGVETQYFGPGTRLLVL.

The gene calls are TRBV7-2 and TRBJ1-1, with a possible D match to TRBD1 (6 bases). From germline, CDR1 is SGHTA and CDR2 FQGNSA. V lost 8 bases to trimming and J lost 4 bases, with 14 bases between them. CDR3 size: 13 residues. The DNA of the CDR3 is TGTGCCAGCGGATGGGGGGCGAGCACTGAAGCTTTCTTT. Its protein product is CASGWGASTEAFF.

This chain links TRBV3-1 with TRBJ1-5; no reliable D call. This CDR3 contains 18 residues. CDR1 and CDR2 (germline): LGHDT, YNNKEL (reference sequence). V was cut by 0 bases and J by 3 bases, with 18 bases left in between. The DNA for the CDR3 is TGTGCCAGCAGCCAAGAGTTTAGTGTCGCAGGTAACAATCAGCCCCAGCATTTT. Protein product: CASSQEFSVAGNNQPQHF.

A word on this clonotype: A much larger clone differs by one base, so this may be a read error. V gene TRBV6-1 combines with J gene TRBJ2-3; 9 bases align to TRBD2. Germline CDR1 MNHNS, CDR2 SASEGT. This CDR3 has 18 amino acids. CDR3 region: CASSRPLRSGTSTDTHYF. DNA of the CDR3: TGTGCCAGCAGTCGCCCCCTAAGGAGTGGGACTAGCACAGATACGCACTATTTT.

The chain joins TRBV18 to TRBJ1-3; D remains unclear. There are 15 residues in the CDR3. V lost 0 bases, J lost 2 bases, and 8 bases lay in between. CDR1 is KGHSH and CDR2 is LQKENI in the germline V gene. The CDR3 DNA is TGTGCCAGCTCACCACCGTCAGTGCCTGGAAACACCATATATTTT. Its protein product is CASSPPSVPGNTIYF.